This entry lists 29 T cell receptor beta chains sequenced from one sample in a study of blood T cells in healthy people across ages (dated by TCRdb to about 2015). Libraries were built with 5' RACE. Reads for this sample came from an Illumina HiSeq 2500. The second PCR ran for roughly 7 to 12 cycles and used a J-beta primer mix along with a sample-barcoded 5' primer. Using fastp at Q25 and MiXCR, TCRdb reprocessed the public reads and kept productive beta chains. Rows with one shared CDR3 protein collapse into an entry with the most common genes and DNA. The sample records just under 900,000 distinct CDR3 sequences, around 30% of which are singletons. Roughly 17% of the sample belongs to the ten largest clones. Material for sequencing was blood. The receptors stem from an elderly woman in good health.

This chain links TRBV27 with TRBJ2-2; 10 bases match TRBD2. The CDR3 consists of 18 residues. CDR1 and CDR2 from the germline V gene are MNHEY and SMNVEV (reference sequence). V shed 7 bases and J 2 bases; nucleotides not matched to a gene: 13. The CDR3 sequence is CASKPGLAPRPNTGELFF. In nucleotides, the CDR3 is TGTGCCAGCAAGCCGGGACTAGCGCCTCGACCTAACACCGGGGAGCTGTTTTTT.

Notes on this clonotype: A much larger clone is a single base away; this may be a read error. The J gene is TRBJ2-3, the V gene TRBV11-3, with 13 positions matching TRBD2. The CDR3 sequence is 16 residues long. Unmatched junction bases numbered 3, after V lost 6 bases and J lost 0 bases. The germline V gene encodes CDR1 SGHNT and CDR2 YENEEA. DNA of the CDR3: TGTGCCAGCAGGTGGACTAGCGGGGGTAGCACAGATACGCAGTATTTT. This codes for CASRWTSGGSTDTQYF.

In this sample, this clonotype turned up many times. The chain recombines TRBV4-3 with TRBJ2-1; 8 nucleotides agree with TRBD1. Germline values: CDR1 LGHNA, CDR2 YSLEER. The CDR3 runs to 16 residues. Trimming at V came to 1 base and at J to 5 bases, leaving 7 bases not matched to a gene. The CDR3 DNA reads TGCGCCAGCAGCCAAGTTGAACTGGACAGGGACAATGAGCAGTTCTTC. It yields the protein CASSQVELDRDNEQFF.

J is TRBJ2-3 and V is TRBV5-8; TRBD1 agrees at 11 bases. With V trimmed by 5 bases and J by 6 bases, 5 bases remained unmatched. The germline CDR1 and CDR2 sequences are SGHTS and YDEGEE. The CDR3 length is 14 residues. The CDR3 DNA reads TGTGCCAGCAGGAAGGGACAGGGGGTGGATACGCAGTATTTT. It codes for CASRKGQGVDTQYF. Full variable domain (missing parts from reference TRBV5-8 and TRBJ2-3): EAGVTQSPTHLIKTRGQQATLRCSPISGHTSVYWYQQALGLGLQFLLWYDEGEERNRGNFPPRFSGRQFPNYSSELNVNALELEDSALYLCASRKGQGVDTQYFGPGTRLTVL.

There are many counts of this clonotype. The V call is TRBV6-4, the J call TRBJ2-1, with D hard to call. The V and J ends lost 6 bases and 0 bases respectively, with 9 bases between them. The CDR3 covers 14 residues. CDR1 MRHNA and CDR2 SNTAGT come from the germline V gene. CDR3 amino acids: CASRLDNSYNEQFF. CDR3 DNA: TGTGCCAGCAGGCTGGATAACTCCTACAATGAGCAGTTCTTC.

The J gene is TRBJ2-7, the V gene TRBV15, with a possible D match to TRBD1 (6 bases). The CDR3 loop spans 14 amino acids. Germline CDR1 reads LNHNV; CDR2 reads YYDKDF (reference sequence). The V gene lost 0 bases and the J gene lost 6 bases, with 12 bases spanning the gap. The CDR3 region is CATSRDLDSGEQYF. The CDR3 DNA reads as TGTGCCACCAGCAGAGATCTGGACAGCGGCGAGCAGTACTTC.

The chain joins TRBV11-2 to TRBJ2-3; the D gene is possibly TRBD1 (6 bases). The CDR3 length is 15 residues. Germline lookup yields CDR1 SGHAT and CDR2 FQNNGV. V lost 8 bases to trimming and J lost 2 bases, with 17 bases between them. CDR3 sequence: CASGQVGDTTDTQYF. CDR3 in DNA: TGTGCCAGCGGCCAAGTGGGGGACACCACAGATACGCAGTATTTT.

This clonotype was recorded at least ten times. This sequence joins TRBV7-8 and TRBJ1-5, with a tentative D call TRBD1 (6 bases). The CDR3 covers 14 residues. The germline V and J ends were trimmed by 4 bases and 3 bases, with 10 bases remaining between them. CDR1 is SGHVS, CDR2 FQNEAQ, per germline. CDR3 coding DNA: TGTGCCAGCAGCTCCGGACAGAACAATCAGCCCCAGCATTTT. As protein: CASSSGQNNQPQHF.

On this clonotype: This may arise from a read error, as a much more abundant clone is one base away. The chain links TRBV7-9 to TRBJ1-2, with 9 bases aligning to TRBD1. The CDR3 is 15 amino acids. After removal of 2 bases from V and 8 bases from J, the junction contained 9 bases not matched to a gene. CDR1 and CDR2 (germline): SEHNR, FQNEAQ (reference sequence). The CDR3 reads CASSLRDREGRGYTF. CDR3 bases: TGTGCCAGCAGCTTAAGGGACAGGGAGGGTCGCGGCTACACCTTC.

Turning to this clonotype: A much larger clone differs from this one at a single base, so this may be a read error. This chain links TRBV7-2 with TRBJ2-3; no firm D call. Germline V gene sequence: CDR1 SGHTA, CDR2 FQGNSA. The CDR3 spans 14 residues. V was cut by 5 bases and J by 2 bases, with 11 bases left in between. CDR3 in amino acids: CASSPLGYTDTQYF. The CDR3 nucleotides are TGTGCCAGCAGCCCACTGGGCTACACAGATACGCAGTATTTT.

Many counts were recorded for this clonotype. This chain joins TRBV10-3 and TRBJ2-1; TRBD1 matches 12 bases. V trimming: 6 bases; J trimming: 10 bases; junction bases outside the gene matches: 7. Germline V CDR1 and CDR2: ENHRY, SYGVKD. This CDR3 is built from 14 residues. The CDR3 bases are TGTGCCATCAGCCCGGGACAGGGGGCAGGGGAGCAGTTCTTC. It specifies CAISPGQGAGEQFF.

CDR3 amino acids: CASSPRPPGQGGEKLFF. The CDR3 region has the DNA TGCGCCAGCAGCCCTAGACCTCCGGGACAGGGAGGGGAAAAACTGTTTTTT. V and J are TRBV5-1 and TRBJ1-4, with TRBD1 matching over 9 bases. CDR1 and CDR2 (germline): SGHRS, YFSETQ. The CDR3 totals 17 residues. Trimming at V came to 4 bases and at J to 8 bases, leaving 15 bases not matched to a gene.

This clonotype has ten or more counts. The chain combines TRBV20-1 with TRBJ2-1; D gene unclear. CDR1 DFQATT and CDR2 SNEGSKA come from the germline V gene (reference sequence). Trimming cost V 2 bases and J 15 bases, with 20 bases left between them. The length of the CDR3 is 13 residues. CDR3 amino acids: CSARRSLSPVRFF. CDR3 nucleotide sequence: TGCAGTGCTAGAAGGTCCCTTTCCCCTGTAAGGTTCTTC.

This clonotype was observed many times. The chain joins TRBV4-3 to TRBJ2-6; 12 nucleotides line up with TRBD2. The CDR3 runs 17 residues. CDR1 is LGHNA, CDR2 YSLEER, per germline. Germline trimming cut 3 bases from V and 2 bases from J; bases unmatched to any gene: 2. CDR3 DNA sequence: TGCGCCAGCAGCCACACTAGCGGGGGGCCTGGGGCCAACGTCCTGACTTTC. This translates into CASSHTSGGPGANVLTF.

Turning to this clonotype: A much more abundant neighbour one base away suggests this may be a read error. The chain has TRBV7-9 and TRBJ2-1; D is unresolved. Germline assignment: CDR1 SEHNR and CDR2 FQNEAQ (reference sequence). CDR3 size: 16 residues. The CDR3 nucleotides are TGTGCCAACAGCTCCAAAGACAATTCCCCCTCCGCTGAGCAGTTCTTC. Translation gives CANSSKDNSPSAEQFF.

Notes on this clonotype: A much larger clone sits a single nucleotide away, making a read error possible. This chain uses TRBV10-3 with TRBJ1-5, with 7 bases fitting TRBD1. The CDR3 is 16 amino acids. Trimming at V came to 4 bases and at J to 3 bases, leaving 9 bases not matched to a gene. Looked up from germline, CDR1 is ENHRY and CDR2 is SYGVKD. The DNA for the CDR3 is TGTGCCATCAGTGGAGAGACAGGGCGGGACAATCAGCCCCAGCATTTT. Protein: CAISGETGRDNQPQHF.

Concerning this clonotype itself: One end of the junction does not line up with germline, which may come from a read error. This CDR3 reads CAWSRTSGTPRVILYF. In DNA form, the CDR3 reads TGTGCCTGGAGTCGAACATCCGGGACCCCACGGGTCATTCTGTACTTC. V gene TRBV30 combines with J gene TRBJ2-4, with D possibly being TRBD1 or TRBD2 (5 bases each). Germline V gene lookup returns CDR1 GTSNPN and CDR2 SVGIG (reference sequence). The CDR3 loop spans 16 amino acids.

This clonotype was detected many times. The chain combines TRBV7-2 with TRBJ2-3; 9 bases agree with TRBD1. CDR3 length: 16 amino acids. V gave up 2 bases and J gave up 2 bases; unmatched junction bases: 5. Germline loops: CDR1 SGHTA, CDR2 FQGNSA. The CDR3 DNA reads TGTGCCAGCAGCTTAACCGGGACAGGGACCACAGATACGCAGTATTTT. Translated: CASSLTGTGTTDTQYF.

This clonotype has at least ten counts. The V gene is TRBV6-2 or TRBV6-3, the J gene TRBJ1-5; 7 bases are shared with TRBD1. After removal of 8 bases from V and 6 bases from J, the junction contained 10 bases not matched to a gene. Germline V gene data show CDR1 as MNHEY and CDR2 as SVGEGT. The CDR3 runs to 14 residues. CDR3 residues: CASGPLGGLQPQHF. In DNA, the CDR3 is TGTGCCAGCGGTCCATTAGGGGGCCTTCAGCCCCAGCATTTT.

This clonotype came up a few times. The gene calls are TRBV28 and TRBJ1-2, with unresolved D. The germline V gene has CDR1 MDHEN and CDR2 SYDVKM. This CDR3 contains 18 residues. The V gene lost 4 bases and the J gene lost 4 bases, with 25 bases spanning the gap. The CDR3 nucleotides read TGTGCCAGCAGTTCATTTATAGCCCTATCTGACACCTCCTATGGCTACACCTTC. Protein product: CASSSFIALSDTSYGYTF.

This clonotype was seen repeatedly, ten times or more. The chain is built from TRBV7-6 and TRBJ2-3; possibly TRBD2 for D (5 bases). V was cut by 9 bases and J by 0 bases, with 16 bases left in between. The CDR3 sequence is 15 residues long. Per the germline V gene, CDR1 is SGHVS and CDR2 is FNYEAQ. The CDR3 sequence is CASDSATISTDTQYF. In DNA form, the CDR3 reads TGTGCCAGTGATAGCGCAACGATAAGCACAGATACGCAGTATTTT.

This clonotype has just a few counts. The chain recombines TRBV20-1 with TRBJ2-4, with TRBD1 identical over 7 bases. This CDR3 comprises 13 residues. V lost 6 bases to trimming and J lost 1 base; unmatched junction nucleotides: 3. Per germline, CDR1 DFQATT and CDR2 SNEGSKA (reference sequence). CDR3 coding DNA: TGCAGTGCCCCGGACAGGGCCAAAAACATTCAGTACTTC. Residues: CSAPDRAKNIQYF.

Details on this clonotype: A much larger clone lies one base from this, so it may be a read error. V and J are TRBV25-1 and TRBJ2-4; possibly TRBD1 or TRBD2 for D (5 bases each). The end of the DNA fits TRBJ2-5 better, so the J call may be wrong. CDR3 size: 15 residues. Germline CDR1 reads MGHDK; CDR2 reads SYGVNS. The CDR3 region is CANTHFTGTPETQYF. Here the CDR3 DNA reads TGTGCCAACACCCATTTCACCGGGACCCCAGAGACCCAGTACTTC.

About this clonotype itself: It may be a read error: a sequence one base away is much more abundant. The V call is TRBV29-1, the J call TRBJ2-1; D is possibly TRBD1 (5 bases). V lost 4 bases and J lost 8, with 12 bases in between. CDR1 and CDR2 from the germline V gene are SQVTM and ANQGSEA. The CDR3 is 12 residues long. CDR3 nucleotides: TGCAGCGTTGTAAGGGGTAGCCATGAGCAGTTCTTC. Encoded protein: CSVVRGSHEQFF.

V gene TRBV15 combines with J gene TRBJ2-7; D is uncertain. V gave up 1 base and J gave up 7 bases, with 14 bases separating them. Germline CDR1 reads LNHNV; CDR2 reads YYDKDF (reference sequence). This CDR3 spans 14 amino acids. The CDR3 DNA is TGTGCCACCAGCAGAGCCGGACGGTACAATGAGCAGTACTTC. Amino acid sequence: CATSRAGRYNEQYF.

There are many counts of this clonotype. V and J are TRBV5-1 and TRBJ1-5; 11 nucleotides align to TRBD1. Germline lookup yields CDR1 SGHRS and CDR2 YFSETQ. The CDR3 has 16 residues. Trimming at V came to 0 bases and at J to 5 bases, leaving 4 bases not matched to a gene. The DNA for the CDR3 is TGCGCCAGCAGCTTGGATCCGGGACAGGGGGATCAGCCCCAGCATTTT. Its translation is CASSLDPGQGDQPQHF.

The table lists this clonotype with a few counts. Germline is not matched at one junction end, which may reflect a read error. This rearrangement joins TRBV3-1 to TRBJ2-3; unclear D gene. This CDR3 has 11 residues. Germline V CDR1 and CDR2: LGHDT, YNNKEL (reference sequence). CDR3 sequence (DNA): TGTGCCAGCAGCCTGCTAGATACGCGGTATTTT. Translation: CASSLLDTRYF.

The chain recombines TRBV24-1 with TRBJ2-2; D is unresolved. Trimming stripped 9 bases from V and 4 bases from J, with 11 bases between. Germline CDR1 and CDR2: KGHDR and SFDVKD. The CDR3 runs to 13 residues. For the CDR3, the DNA is TGTGCCACCCAGCAGAGTCCCACCGGGGAGCTGTTTTTT. This gives the protein CATQQSPTGELFF.

This clonotype was seen at least ten times. V is TRBV20-1 and J is TRBJ2-7; no firm D call. V was clipped by 2 bases and J by 0 bases, with 14 bases between them. The CDR3 extends over 15 amino acids. In germline, CDR1 is DFQATT, CDR2 SNEGSKA (reference sequence). The CDR3 loop reads CSARPHLAVSYEQYF. The CDR3, as DNA: TGCAGTGCTAGACCACACTTGGCGGTCTCCTACGAGCAGTACTTC.